This T cell receptor beta chain comes out of a study of blood T cell repertoires in COVID-19. This CDR3 has 15 residues. The method was immunoSEQ multiplex PCR; TCRdb's version includes in-frame clones alone and lacks a portion of them. The table shows 250,000 to 350,000 clones, with roughly 88% occurring only once. V usage is TRBV21-1 and J usage is TRBJ1-1; the table's D call, TRBD1, was not checked against the DNA. TRBV21-1 is classified as a pseudogene. The receptor was derived from a woman aged 50 to 65 with active or convalescent COVID-19. The sequencing input was peripheral blood. The CDR3 DNA reads TGTGCCAGCACACAACAGGGGGCATTTAATCCTGAAGCTTTCTTT. Protein: CASTQQGAFNPEAFF.